This T cell receptor (beta chain) originates from a study of CD8+ T cells in alopecia areata (dated by TCRdb to 2017 to 2018). Notes on the research overall: The treated patients took part in an open-label pilot trial in which moderate-to-severe alopecia areata was treated with oral tofacitinib at 5 to 10 mg twice daily. Tofacitinib was administered for 6 to 18 months, and 6 months of follow-up off drug were then conducted to assess delayed response and recurrence. For the treated patients, the SALT score, which quantifies what percentage of scalp surface area is affected, served as the measure of disease severity. The study used high-throughput TCRbeta sequencing to examine T cell clonal expansion in alopecia areata, in both the C3H/HeJ mouse model and human patients. On the human side, TCRbeta sequencing was run on scalp tissue and on sorted CD4+ and CD8+ peripheral blood T cells from healthy controls and from alopecia areata patients with either patchy or totalis/universalis disease. Biopsies were taken from tofacitinib-treated patients at baseline and at 4 and 24 weeks of treatment, and a later scalp biopsy was taken in several of the tofacitinib-treated patients. Clonality in the scalp was compared among normal scalp (n=4), patchy alopecia areata scalp (n=8), and alopecia totalis/universalis scalp (n=8). RNA came from the PAXgene miRNA kit for fixed scalp, the miRNeasy kit for PBMCs, and the RNeasy kit for mouse skin. TCRbeta CDR3 regions were amplified by immunoSEQ multiplex PCR with 35 Vbeta forward and 13 Jbeta reverse primers. What the authors observed across the whole study: Compared with normal scalp, lesional scalp had higher clonality and more expanded CD8+ clones, particularly in alopecia totalis/universalis, a pattern that suggests antigenic drive. Tofacitinib significantly decreased scalp clonality and the number of expanded CD8+ clones among the top 100 scalp clones. Because the treated cohort was small and had just a single nonresponder, larger studies are needed to establish links between baseline CD8+ expansion and response. Many expanded lesional clones persisted in scalp and blood during tofacitinib treatment, which may partly explain relapse after stopping treatment. Scalp TCR repertoire analysis is complicated because resident alphabeta T cells in normal human skin are also sequenced, whereas mouse skin is dominated by gammadelta T cells. Shared TCR sequences between patients were less evident than in mice, which may be partly attributable to HLA diversity in the patient population.

As to this clone: This receptor's antigen is unknown. No much larger clonotype is one base removed from it; base qualities were not supplied.

Library generation was performed with the immunoSEQ multiplex PCR assay. RNA was extracted from all samples and reverse transcribed into cDNA, which served as template for TCR sequencing. First-strand cDNA was synthesized using SuperScript III with a 2:1 mix of oligo-dT and random hexamers. A synthetic immune receptor repertoire was used to gauge amplification bias, and whatever bias remained was removed computationally. Concerning the study's data processing: After raw reads were preprocessed to remove errors, the CDR3 was defined following IMGT conventions as running from the conserved cysteine to phenylalanine. Clonality was computed as 1 minus the Shannon entropy, with the entropy normalized by log2 of the number of productive unique TCRs. Scalp TCRbeta sequences were cross-referenced with sorted blood CD4 and CD8 repertoires so that the CD4 or CD8 identity of scalp clones could be inferred. As stored in TCRdb, this immuneACCESS dataset retains in-frame rearrangements with V and J assigned. A fraction of the clones does not appear; measured against another copy, unresolved V genes explain less than half of the discrepancy, and the remainder lacks a known reason. V, J and clone size were drawn from that table, and D and trimming were deduced from the DNA. The sample table contains more than 100,000 clones; only one count was recorded for just over 85% of them. The ten largest account for around 10% of the sample.

There are 15 amino acids in the CDR3, from cysteine to phenylalanine inclusive. The CDR3 DNA has 45 bases and is translated from base 1. The germline ends are 8 bases apart after V is trimmed by 0 bases and J by 2 bases. The CDR1 and CDR2 encoded by the germline V gene (reference sequence) are SEHNR and FQNEAQ. The intended sense of this specimen's treatment or condition label: oral pan-JAK inhibitor, 5-10 mg twice daily. Lesional scalp punch biopsies and peripheral blood were obtained from alopecia areata patients. PBMCs were isolated by density centrifugation and stained for CD3, CD4 and CD8, after which CD4+ and CD8+ T cells were sorted on a FACSAria.

Recombination connected TRBV7-9 to TRBJ2-1; TRBD2 is possibly the D segment (5 matching bases). This TCR was recovered from a human donor with alopecia areata. The sequenced sample was CD8+ T cells sorted from blood, obtained at approximately week 31, from a patient treated with tofacitinib. The nucleotides read TGTGCCAGCAGCTTAGCTCAGCGGACCTACAATGAGCAGTTCTTC. This sequence encodes CASSLAQRTYNEQFF.